This T cell receptor beta chain was recovered during a study of cytomegalovirus exposure and HLA in healthy donors. Study-wide background: There were under 140 million unique TCR beta sequences, drawn from 150 million to 200 million T cells, in an earlier analysis. The study's findings and limits: Most TCR sequences were rare, but some public TCRs occurred in many donors. In a later analysis, a missense DCLRE1C variant was linked to TCR beta V- and J-gene trimming.

PCR was performed using 60 Vbeta and 13 Jbeta primers. Repertoires were generated with immunoSEQ multiplex PCR, while TCRdb's copy carries only in-frame clones and drops some. Of 180,000 or so clones in the sample, roughly 70% were seen once. In the case of this clone: Its specificity is not known.

As for the donors, each was a healthy bone marrow donor. CDR3 length equals 14 residues. CDR1 and CDR2 (germline): MNHEY, SVGAGI. Trimming left V 10 bases short and J 1 base short, with 14 bases between. The receptor was derived from a male donor in good health and CMV-seronegative. Sample: PBMCs. The V and J genes are TRBV6-5 and TRBJ1-5; D is ambiguous. The CDR3 nucleotides are TGTGCCACCAGGAGGCGTTCAAGCAATCAGCCCCAGCATTTT. It yields the protein CATRRRSSNQPQHF.